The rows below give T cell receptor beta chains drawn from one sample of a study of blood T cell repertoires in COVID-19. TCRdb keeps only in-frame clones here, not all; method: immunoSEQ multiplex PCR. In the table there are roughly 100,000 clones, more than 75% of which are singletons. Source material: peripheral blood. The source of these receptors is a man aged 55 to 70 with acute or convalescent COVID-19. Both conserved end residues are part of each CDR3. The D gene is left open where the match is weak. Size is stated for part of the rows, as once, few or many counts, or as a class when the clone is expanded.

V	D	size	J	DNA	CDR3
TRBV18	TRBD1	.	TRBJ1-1	TGTGCCAGCTCAAAGACAGGGAATACTGAAGCTTTCTTT	CASSKTGNTEAFF
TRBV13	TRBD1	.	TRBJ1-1	TGTGCCAGCAGCTCCCTCATGACAGGGGGTATTACTGAAGCTTTCTTT	CASSSLMTGGITEAFF
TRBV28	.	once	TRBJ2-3	TGTGCCAGCAGTTTCGACAGCGCTAGCACAGATACGCAGTATTTT	CASSFDSASTDTQYF
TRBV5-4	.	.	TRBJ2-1	TGTGCCAGCAGCCCTGACAGTAATGAGCAGTTCTTC	CASSPDSNEQFF
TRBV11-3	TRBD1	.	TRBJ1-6	TGTGCCAGCAGCTTAAGGGGGCGAAGACCCCTCCACTTT	CASSLRGRRPLHF
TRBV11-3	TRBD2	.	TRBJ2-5	TGTGCCAGCAGCTCCAACATAGCGGGAGGGACGGAGACCCAGTACTTC	CASSSNIAGGTETQYF
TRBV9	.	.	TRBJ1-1	TGTGCCAGCATCCCGGCGAGGGAATGGTTATCTGAAGCTTTCTTT	CASIPAREWLSEAFF
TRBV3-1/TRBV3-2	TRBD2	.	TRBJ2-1	TGTGCCAGCAGCTCACCGACTAGCGGCAATGAGCAGTTCTTC	CASSSPTSGNEQFF
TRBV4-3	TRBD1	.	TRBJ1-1	TGCGCCAGCACCGGACAGGGCGCTGAAGCTTTCTTT	CASTGQGAEAFF
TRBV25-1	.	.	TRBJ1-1	TGTGCCAGCAGATCCACAGCGAACACTGAAGCTTTCTTT	CASRSTANTEAFF
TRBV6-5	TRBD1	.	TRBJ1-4	TGTGCCAGCACCGGACAGGGGGCGAATGAAAAACTGTTTTTT	CASTGQGANEKLFF
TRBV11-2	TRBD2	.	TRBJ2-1	TGTGCCAGCAGCTCGACCTTAGCGGGAGGGCGGAACAATGAGCAGTTCTTC	CASSSTLAGGRNNEQFF
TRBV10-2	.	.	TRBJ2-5	TGCGCCAGCATCCAGGGGTCGACCCTACAAGAGACCCAGTACTTC	CASIQGSTLQETQYF
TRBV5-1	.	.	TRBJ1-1	TGCGCCAGCAGCATACGCGACACTGAAGCTTTCTTT	CASSIRDTEAFF
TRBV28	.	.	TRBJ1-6	TGTGCCAGCAGTCCCCAAGGGGGGGCTGCTAATTCACCCCTCCACTTT	CASSPQGGAANSPLHF
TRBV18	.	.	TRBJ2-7	TGTGCCAGCTCACCAGGAGGGACCTACGAGCAGTACTTC	CASSPGGTYEQYF
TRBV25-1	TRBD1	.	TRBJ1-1	TGTGCCAGCAGTGCAGGAGACAGGGCACGGCGGGTTGCTTTCTTT	CASSAGDRARRVAFF
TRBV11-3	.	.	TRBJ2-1	TGTGCCAGCAGCTTAGGGGGCGGACCTTACAATGAGCAGTTCTTC	CASSLGGGPYNEQFF
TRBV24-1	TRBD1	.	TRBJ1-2	TGTGCCACCAGTGACCCGACAGGGCCGGGCTATGGTTACACCTTC	CATSDPTGPGYGYTF
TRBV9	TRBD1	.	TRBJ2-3	TGTGCCAGCAGCGTAGAGGCAGGGGGTATCTATACGCAGTATTTT	CASSVEAGGIYTQYF
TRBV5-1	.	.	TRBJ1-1	TGCGCCAGCAGCCCCGGGAGTGGCACTGAAGCTTTCTTT	CASSPGSGTEAFF
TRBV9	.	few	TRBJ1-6	TGTGCCAGCAGCGTATCGGGAGATAATTCACCCCTCCACTTT	CASSVSGDNSPLHF
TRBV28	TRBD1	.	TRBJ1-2	TGTGCCAGCACCCCTACCGAAGGGACAGGGACTTCTTATGGCTACACCTTC	CASTPTEGTGTSYGYTF
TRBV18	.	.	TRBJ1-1	TGTGCCAGCTCACGAATCCCCGGGGGTGGAGCTGAAGCTTTCTTT	CASSRIPGGGAEAFF
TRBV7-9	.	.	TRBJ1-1	TGTGCCAGCAGTCCCCAAACGCTAACCGGGACATCGGAAGCTTTCTTT	CASSPQTLTGTSEAFF
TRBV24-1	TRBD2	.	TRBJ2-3	TGTGCCACCAGTGGGCTAGCGGGAGCTACGCAGTATTTT	CATSGLAGATQYF
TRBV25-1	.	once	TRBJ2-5	TGTGCCAGCAGTGGTGGTGCGGGAGAGACCCAGTACTTC	CASSGGAGETQYF
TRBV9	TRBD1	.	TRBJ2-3	TGTGCCAGCAGCGCGACAGGGACAGATACGCAGTATTTT	CASSATGTDTQYF
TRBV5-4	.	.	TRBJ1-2	TGTGCCAGCAGGAACCGGACAGAGCTCTATGGCTACACCTTC	CASRNRTELYGYTF
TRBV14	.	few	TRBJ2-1	TGTGCCAGCCCCAGGCACAATGAGCAGTTCTTC	CASPRHNEQFF
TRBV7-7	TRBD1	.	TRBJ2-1	TGTGCTAGCAGCTACGACAGGGGTGAGCAGTTCTTC	CASSYDRGEQFF
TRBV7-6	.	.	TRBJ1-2	TGTGCCAGCAGCTTAGGTGTCCAGAACGATGGCTACACCTTC	CASSLGVQNDGYTF
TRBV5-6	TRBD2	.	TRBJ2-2	TGTGCCAGCAGCTTCTTGACTAGCGGGAGTGGTGTTGTGGAGCTGTTTTTT	CASSFLTSGSGVVELFF
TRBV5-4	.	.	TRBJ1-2	TGTGCCAGCAGCTTGACGGGGAGTCAAGGGTATGGCTACACCTTC	CASSLTGSQGYGYTF
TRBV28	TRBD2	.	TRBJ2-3	TGTGCCAGCATTCCACGTGGGGGGAGGGTAAGCGATACGCAGTATTTT	CASIPRGGRVSDTQYF
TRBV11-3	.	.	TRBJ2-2	TGTGCCAGCGCGACTGGAGGTGACGGGGAGCTGTTTTTT	CASATGGDGELFF
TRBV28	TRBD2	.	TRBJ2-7	TGTGCCAGCAGTCTCCCCGGTAGCGGGGGATTTAGAGAGCAGTACTTC	CASSLPGSGGFREQYF
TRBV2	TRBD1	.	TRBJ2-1	TGTGCCAGCAGTGATCCCTGGGACAGGGCAACTAGCGAGTCCTACAATGAGCAGTTCTTC	CASSDPWDRATSESYNEQFF
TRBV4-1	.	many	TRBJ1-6	TGCGCCAGCAGCCAACCCGGGGGGCGTCATAATTCACCCCTCCACTTT	CASSQPGGRHNSPLHF
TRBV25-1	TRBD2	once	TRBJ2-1	TGTGCCAGCAGTCCCCGAGCGGGAGTGGGAAATGAGCAGTTCTTC	CASSPRAGVGNEQFF
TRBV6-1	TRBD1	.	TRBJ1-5	TGTGCCAGCAGTGATGGGACAGGGCCCAGAAGCAATCAGCCCCAGCATTTT	CASSDGTGPRSNQPQHF
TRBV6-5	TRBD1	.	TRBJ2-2	TGTGCCAGCAGGAGGGGACAGGGAAATACCGGGGAGCTGTTTTTT	CASRRGQGNTGELFF
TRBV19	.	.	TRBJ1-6	TGTGCCAGTAGTTTATTGGCTTCACCCCTCCACTTT	CASSLLASPLHF
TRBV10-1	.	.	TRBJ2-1	TGCGCCAGCAGTCAAAGCGGAGGCCCCTACAATGAGCAGTTCTTC	CASSQSGGPYNEQFF
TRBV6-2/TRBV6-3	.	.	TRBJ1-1	TGTGCCAGCAGTGAGGCCTCTGAAGCTTTCTTT	CASSEASEAFF
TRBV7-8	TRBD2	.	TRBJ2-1	TGTGCCAGCAGCTCGGGACTAGCGGAACTCTACAATGAGCAGTTCTTC	CASSSGLAELYNEQFF
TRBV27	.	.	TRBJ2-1	TGTGCCAGCAGTCCCCCCGTGGGCGCGCAGTTCTTC	CASSPPVGAQFF
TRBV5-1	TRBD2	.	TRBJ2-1	TGCGCCAGCCAATTTTGGGCTAGCGGGAGCAGTGAGCAGTTCTTC	CASQFWASGSSEQFF
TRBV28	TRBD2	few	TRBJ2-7	TGTGCCAGCAGTTTAAGGAAGCTAGCGGGAGGGCCCTCCTACGAGCAGTACTTC	CASSLRKLAGGPSYEQYF
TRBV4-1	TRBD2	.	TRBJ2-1	TGCGCCAGCAGCCAGCTCACTAGCGGGAGTAGGAATGAGCAGTTCTTC	CASSQLTSGSRNEQFF
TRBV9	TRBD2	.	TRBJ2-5	TGTGCCAGCAGCGTAGGTGGCGGGAGGTCTGGCGAGACCCAGTACTTC	CASSVGGGRSGETQYF
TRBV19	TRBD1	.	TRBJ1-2	TGTGCCAGTAGTATACGTGAGGACAGGGGGTACTATGGCTACACCTTC	CASSIREDRGYYGYTF
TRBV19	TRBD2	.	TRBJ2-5	TGTGCCAGTAGTATGCGGGAGGGACAAGAGACCCAGTACTTC	CASSMREGQETQYF
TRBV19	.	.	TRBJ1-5	TGTGCCAGTAGTCCCGTTCGGGGGCAGCCCCAGCATTTT	CASSPVRGQPQHF